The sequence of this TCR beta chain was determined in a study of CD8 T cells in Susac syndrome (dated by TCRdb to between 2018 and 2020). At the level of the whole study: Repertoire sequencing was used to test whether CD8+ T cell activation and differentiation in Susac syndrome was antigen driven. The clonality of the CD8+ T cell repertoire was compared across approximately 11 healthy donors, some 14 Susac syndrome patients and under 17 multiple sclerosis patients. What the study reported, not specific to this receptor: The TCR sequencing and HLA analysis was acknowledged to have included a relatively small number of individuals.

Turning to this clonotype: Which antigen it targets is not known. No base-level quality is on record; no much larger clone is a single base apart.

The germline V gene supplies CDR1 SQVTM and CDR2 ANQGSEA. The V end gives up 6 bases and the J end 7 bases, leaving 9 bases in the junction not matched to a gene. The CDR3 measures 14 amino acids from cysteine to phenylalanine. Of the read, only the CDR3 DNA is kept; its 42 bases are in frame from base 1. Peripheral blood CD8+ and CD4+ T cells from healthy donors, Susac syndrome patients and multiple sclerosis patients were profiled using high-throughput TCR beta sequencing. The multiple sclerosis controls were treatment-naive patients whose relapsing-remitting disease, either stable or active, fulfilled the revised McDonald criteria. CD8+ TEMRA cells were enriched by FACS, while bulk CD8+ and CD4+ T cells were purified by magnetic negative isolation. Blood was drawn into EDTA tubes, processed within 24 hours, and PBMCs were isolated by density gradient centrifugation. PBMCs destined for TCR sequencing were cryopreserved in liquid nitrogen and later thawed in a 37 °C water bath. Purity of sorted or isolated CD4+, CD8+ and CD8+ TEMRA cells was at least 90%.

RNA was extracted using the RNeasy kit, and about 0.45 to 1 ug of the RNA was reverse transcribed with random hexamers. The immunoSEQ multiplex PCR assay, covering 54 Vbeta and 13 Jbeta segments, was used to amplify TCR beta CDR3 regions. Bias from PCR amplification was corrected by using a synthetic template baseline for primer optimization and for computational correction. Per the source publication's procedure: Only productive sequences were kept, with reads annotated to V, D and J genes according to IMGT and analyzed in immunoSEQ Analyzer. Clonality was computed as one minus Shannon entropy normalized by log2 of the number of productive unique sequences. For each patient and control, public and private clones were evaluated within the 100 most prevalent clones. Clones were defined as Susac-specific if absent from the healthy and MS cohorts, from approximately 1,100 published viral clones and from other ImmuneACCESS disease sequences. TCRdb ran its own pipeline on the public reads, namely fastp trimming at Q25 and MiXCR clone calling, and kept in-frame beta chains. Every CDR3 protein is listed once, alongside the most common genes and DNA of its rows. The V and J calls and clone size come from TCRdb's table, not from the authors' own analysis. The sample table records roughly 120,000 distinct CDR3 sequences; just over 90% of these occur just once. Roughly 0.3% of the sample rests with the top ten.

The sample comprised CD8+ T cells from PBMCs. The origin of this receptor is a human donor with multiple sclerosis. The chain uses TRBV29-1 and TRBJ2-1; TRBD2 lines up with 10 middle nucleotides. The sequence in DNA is TGCAGCGTGGTGCTAGCGGGAGTGGGGAATGAGCAGTTCTTC. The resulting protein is CSVVLAGVGNEQFF.